This T cell receptor (beta chain) was identified during a study of control samples from healthy donors and cancer patients. Sequencing was performed with immunoSEQ multiplex PCR; in TCRdb, only in-frame clones are kept and a portion is missing. The sample carries approximately 150,000 clones, roughly nine tenths recorded once. This CDR3 spans 15 amino acids. Germline loops: CDR1 MGHRA, CDR2 YSYEKL. Trimming took 9 bases from V and 4 from J; bases not matched to a gene: 14. The receptor comes from a man aged 30 to 45 in good health. The sequencing input was blood. This chain joins TRBV4-1 and TRBJ2-7; 8 bases map to TRBD1. The chain's CDR3 is CASRVQGGSEYEQYF. CDR3 nucleotide sequence: TGCGCCAGTCGGGTACAGGGGGGTTCGGAATACGAGCAGTACTTC.